This TCR beta chain originates from a study of cytotoxic CD8 clonotypes in ibrutinib-treated CLL. Profiling relied on immunoSEQ multiplex PCR, and the TCRdb table lists in-frame clones only, not all of them. The repertoire includes approximately 190,000 clones, 70% of them detected once, and 5.9% sits in the top ten. Trimming shortened V by 5 bases and J by 2 bases, and 13 bases separated the two germline ends. The CDR3 loop spans 15 amino acids. The germline gives CDR1 MNHEY, CDR2 SVGAGI. Sequenced here: PBMCs, sampled after 12 months of ibrutinib treatment. The V gene is TRBV6-5, the J gene TRBJ1-5, with a possible D match to TRBD1 (5 bases). The receptor was isolated from a human donor with chronic lymphocytic leukemia. CDR3 DNA: TGTGCCAGCAGTCGGGGGAGTGGCGGCAATCAGCCCCAGCATTTT. Its protein product is CASSRGSGGNQPQHF.